The next 27 T cell receptor beta chains were all read from a single sample in a study of T cells after yellow fever vaccination. TCRdb re-derived calls from the 5' RACE reads in MiXCR, one entry per CDR3 protein. The repertoire holds 150,000 to 200,000 distinct CDR3 sequences, with around 9.3% as singletons. The source material was CD8+ T cells sorted from PBMCs, sampled 45 days after the yellow fever booster vaccination. Every receptor here comes from a young man who received the YFV17D yellow fever vaccine.

This clonotype was detected many times. The rearrangement uses TRBV12-3 or TRBV12-4 and TRBJ1-2, with TRBD1 identical over 10 bases. V lost 5 bases and J lost 4; bases outside the gene matches: 13. The CDR3 has 17 residues. The CDR3 DNA is TGTGCCAGCAGTACCGATCCGGTGGGACAGGGGACCTATGGCTACACCTTC. The encoded protein is CASSTDPVGQGTYGYTF.

In this sample, this clonotype turned up many times. The rearrangement joins TRBV3-1 to TRBJ2-1; D uncertain. The CDR3 has 15 residues. V was cut by 4 bases and J by 2 bases, with 12 bases left in between. Germline loops: CDR1 LGHDT, CDR2 YNNKEL (reference sequence). In DNA form, the CDR3 reads TGTGCCAGCAGCCTGGGCCGAATGACCTACAATGAGCAGTTCTTC. Its translation is CASSLGRMTYNEQFF.

This clonotype was detected only a few times. This chain joins TRBV11-2 and TRBJ1-1, with D tentatively TRBD1 (6 bases). The V gene lost 10 bases and the J gene lost 3 bases, with 15 bases spanning the gap. The CDR3 length is 13 residues. Germline lookup yields CDR1 SGHAT and CDR2 FQNNGV. The CDR3 DNA reads as TGTGCCACGAGGGGGTGGGAGGACACTGAAGCTTTCTTT. Translation gives CATRGWEDTEAFF. The full variable domain, in which reference TRBV11-2 and TRBJ1-1 provide the parts outside the CDR3, is EAGVAQSPRYKIIEKRQSVAFWCNPISGHATLYWYQQILGQGPKLLIQFQNNGVVDDSQLPKDRFSAERLKGVDSTLKIQPAKLEDSAVYLCATRGWEDTEAFFGQGTRLTVV.

The gene calls are TRBV27 and TRBJ2-7; no reliable D call. Germline assignment: CDR1 MNHEY and CDR2 SMNVEV (reference sequence). Trimming stripped 6 bases from V and 3 bases from J, with 15 bases between. The CDR3 covers 14 residues. The CDR3 sequence: CASREAGSYYEQYF. CDR3 bases: TGTGCCAGCAGAGAGGCCGGGTCCTACTACGAGCAGTACTTC.

There are a few counts of this clonotype. J is TRBJ2-2 and V is TRBV13; 7 bases line up with TRBD1. CDR1 and CDR2 from the germline V gene are PRHDT and FYEKMQ (reference sequence). Trimming cost V 5 bases and J 5 bases; bases outside gene matches: 11. The CDR3 contains 16 residues. The chain's CDR3 is CASSPPGTARTGELFF. The CDR3 coding sequence is TGTGCCAGCAGCCCGCCAGGGACAGCCCGTACCGGGGAGCTGTTTTTT.

In this sample, this clonotype turned up many times. This chain uses TRBV11-2 with TRBJ1-2; D is unclear. In germline, CDR1 is SGHAT, CDR2 FQNNGV. The CDR3 totals 18 residues. Trimming shortened V by 0 bases and J by 0 bases, and 17 bases separated the two germline ends. CDR3 region: CASSLDPFLGRPNYGYTF. The CDR3 DNA sequence: TGTGCCAGCAGCTTAGATCCCTTCTTAGGACGGCCTAACTATGGCTACACCTTC.

This chain uses TRBV7-6 with TRBJ1-4; the D gene is possibly TRBD1 (5 bases). V was shortened by 4 bases and J by 0 bases, with 9 bases between the two germline ends. This CDR3 has 15 residues. Germline CDR1 and CDR2: SGHVS and FNYEAQ. For the CDR3, the DNA is TGTGCCAGCAGCTCCCGAGGGGCAACTAATGAAAAACTGTTTTTT. This sequence encodes CASSSRGATNEKLFF.

V gene TRBV27 combines with J gene TRBJ2-1; TRBD1 aligns across 7 bases. CDR3 length: 15 amino acids. CDR1 is MNHEY and CDR2 is SMNVEV in the germline V gene (reference sequence). Unmatched junction bases numbered 5, after V lost 6 bases and J lost 0 bases. The chain's CDR3 is CASSPGQSSYNEQFF. CDR3 coding DNA: TGTGCCAGCAGCCCGGGACAGAGCTCCTACAATGAGCAGTTCTTC.

This clonotype was counted many times. The chain recombines TRBV20-1 with TRBJ2-1; 8 positions agree with TRBD2. The CDR3 covers 15 residues. Trimming cost V 0 bases and J 2 bases; bases outside gene matches: 3. Per the germline V gene, CDR1 is DFQATT and CDR2 is SNEGSKA (reference sequence). CDR3 loop: CSARDAAGAYNEQFF. The CDR3 nucleotides read TGCAGTGCTAGAGACGCAGCGGGGGCCTACAATGAGCAGTTCTTC.

This sequence joins TRBV4-1 and TRBJ2-7; D gene unclear. This CDR3 is built from 13 residues. V was clipped by 5 bases and J by 3 bases, with 11 bases between them. Germline assignment: CDR1 MGHRA and CDR2 YSYEKL. The CDR3, as DNA: TGCGCCAGCAGCATCCAGACCCGCTACGAGCAGTACTTC. It translates to CASSIQTRYEQYF.

This chain connects TRBV20-1 to TRBJ2-4; the D is unclear. V was shortened by 2 bases and J by 4 bases, with 12 bases between the two germline ends. CDR3 length: 14 residues. Germline-derived CDR1 and CDR2 are DFQATT and SNEGSKA (reference sequence). This chain's CDR3 is CSARIKGQKNIQYF. The CDR3 DNA follows: TGCAGTGCTAGAATCAAGGGCCAGAAAAACATTCAGTACTTC.

This clonotype was detected many times. The chain employs TRBV7-8 and TRBJ1-3; D is perhaps TRBD1 (5 bases). This CDR3 has 14 amino acids. The V and J ends lost 1 base and 4 bases respectively, with 8 bases between them. Germline V gene sequence: CDR1 SGHVS, CDR2 FQNEAQ. CDR3 residues: CASSLVGVGNTIYF. The CDR3 DNA is TGTGCCAGCAGCTTAGTAGGGGTCGGAAACACCATATATTTT. Variable domain in full (rest from reference TRBV7-8 and TRBJ1-3): GAGVSQSPRYKVAKRGQDVALRCDPISGHVSLFWYQQALGQGPEFLTYFQNEAQLDKSGLPSDRFFAERPEGSVSTLKIQRTQQEDSAVYLCASSLVGVGNTIYFGEGSWLTVV.

This clonotype was counted ten times or more. The rearrangement uses TRBV6-4 and TRBJ2-1, with TRBD2 matching over 10 bases. The junction had 3 bases not matched to a gene; V was cut back by 3 bases and J by 4 bases. The germline gives CDR1 MRHNA, CDR2 SNTAGT. The CDR3 has 15 amino acids. The CDR3 loop is CASSEKAGGYNEQFF. The CDR3 DNA follows: TGTGCCAGCAGTGAAAAAGCGGGGGGGTACAATGAGCAGTTCTTC.

The V gene is TRBV11-2, the J gene TRBJ2-3, with D perhaps matching TRBD1 or TRBD2 (5 bases each). This CDR3 region has 14 residues. Germline CDR1 reads SGHAT; CDR2 reads FQNNGV. The V and J ends lost 5 bases and 4 bases respectively, with 13 bases between them. The CDR3 loop reads CASSGGPTPDTQYF. The CDR3 DNA is TGTGCCAGCAGCGGGGGACCTACCCCAGATACGCAGTATTTT.

The chain is built from TRBV4-1 and TRBJ2-1; TRBD2 matches 7 bases. The CDR3 has 12 amino acids. Trimming cost V 2 bases and J 13 bases; bases outside gene matches: 5. Looked up from germline, CDR1 is MGHRA and CDR2 is YSYEKL. The CDR3 is CASSQSGDAQFF. CDR3 DNA sequence: TGCGCCAGCAGCCAAAGCGGGGATGCACAGTTCTTC.

The chain employs TRBV9 and TRBJ1-1; no clear D. Trimming pared 0 bases from V and 0 bases from J, leaving 9 bases between. This CDR3 contains 15 residues. Germline CDR1 reads SGDLS; CDR2 reads YYNGEE. In nucleotides, the CDR3 is TGTGCCAGCAGCGTAGCCGGCGGGGTGAACACTGAAGCTTTCTTT. Protein product: CASSVAGGVNTEAFF.

The chain has TRBV9 and TRBJ2-2; D is possibly TRBD1 (5 bases). CDR3 size: 15 residues. Germline lookup yields CDR1 SGDLS and CDR2 YYNGEE. V was cut by 3 bases and J by 7 bases, with 16 bases left in between. CDR3 nucleotides: TGTGCCAGCAGCGGACGGTTGACAGTCGGCGGGGAGCTGTTTTTT. This sequence encodes CASSGRLTVGGELFF.

The chain employs TRBV10-3 and TRBJ2-7, with D possibly TRBD2 on 5 matching bases. Germline-derived CDR1 and CDR2 are ENHRY and SYGVKD. The V and J ends lost 3 bases and 5 bases respectively, with 17 bases between them. The CDR3 spans 15 residues. The CDR3 DNA sequence: TGTGCCATCAGTGACCCCGGGGATGGTGTGGACGAGCAGTACGTC. It encodes CAISDPGDGVDEQYV.

In this sample, this clonotype turned up a few times. The chain links TRBV7-9 to TRBJ1-4; D call uncertain. Trimming shortened V by 1 base and J by 4 bases, and 7 bases separated the two germline ends. CDR1 is SEHNR, CDR2 FQNEAQ, per germline (reference sequence). The CDR3 has 14 amino acids. CDR3 nucleotide sequence: TGTGCCAGCAGCTTAGAAGCCAGTAATGAAAAACTGTTTTTT. Protein: CASSLEASNEKLFF.

The chain recombines TRBV7-8 with TRBJ2-5; the match to TRBD2 covers 16 bases. Germline loops: CDR1 SGHVS, CDR2 FQNEAQ. V lost 4 bases to trimming and J lost 3 bases; unmatched junction nucleotides: 8. The CDR3 covers 18 residues. In DNA form, the CDR3 reads TGTGCCAGCAGCTCCACCGGGACTAGCGGGGGGGGGGAAGAGACCCAGTACTTC. Encoded protein: CASSSTGTSGGGEETQYF. Combining the CDR3 with reference TRBV7-8 and TRBJ2-5 gives the whole variable domain GAGVSQSPRYKVAKRGQDVALRCDPISGHVSLFWYQQALGQGPEFLTYFQNEAQLDKSGLPSDRFFAERPEGSVSTLKIQRTQQEDSAVYLCASSSTGTSGGGEETQYFGPGTRLLVL.

This clonotype was observed a handful of times. The chain couples TRBV7-6 to TRBJ1-1, with unresolved D. Between the trimmed V and J ends, which lost 8 bases and 4 bases, there was a span of 8 bases. The CDR3 extends over 11 amino acids. Germline V gene data show CDR1 as SGHVS and CDR2 as FNYEAQ. This CDR3 reads CASGPGTEAFF. Here the CDR3 DNA reads TGTGCCAGCGGTCCGGGCACTGAAGCTTTCTTT.

This chain links TRBV20-1 with TRBJ2-1; 9 nucleotides align to TRBD2. The V gene end was trimmed by 1 base and the J gene end by 7 bases; junction bases not matched to a gene: 5. Germline V CDR1 and CDR2: DFQATT, SNEGSKA (reference sequence). The CDR3 sequence is 14 residues long. For the CDR3, the DNA is TGCAGTGCTAGAGGGGATAGCGGGGGAAATGAGCAGTTCTTC. This codes for CSARGDSGGNEQFF.

Ten or more counts support this clonotype. The CDR3 DNA sequence: TGTGCCAGCAGCGACCCCCGACTAGGGTTATACGAGCAGTACTTC. Translating gives CASSDPRLGLYEQYF. The chain recombines TRBV3-1 with TRBJ2-7; the D gene is possibly TRBD2 (6 bases). Germline CDR1 and CDR2: LGHDT and YNNKEL (reference sequence). Deletions cut 5 bases from V and 4 bases from J, with 18 bases between. The CDR3 has 15 amino acids.

This sequence joins TRBV11-1 and TRBJ2-4, with D possibly being TRBD2 (6 bases). The CDR3 length is 12 residues. The V gene's germline CDR1 is SGHAT and CDR2 FQDESV (reference sequence). Between the trimmed V and J ends, which lost 3 bases and 8 bases, there was a span of 8 bases. The DNA for the CDR3 is TGTGCCAGCAGCTTGGAGGGAGACATTCAGTACTTC. It specifies CASSLEGDIQYF. The variable domain in full, completed from reference TRBV11-1 and TRBJ2-4, reads EAEVAQSPRYKITEKSQAVAFWCDPISGHATLYWYRQILGQGPELLVQFQDESVVDDSQLPKDRFSAERLKGVDSTLKIQPAELGDSAMYLCASSLEGDIQYFGAGTRLSVL.

In nucleotides, the CDR3 is TGTGCCAGCAGCGTCCGGGACAGGGGGTCACTGAACTCTGGAAACACCATATATTTT. It encodes CASSVRDRGSLNSGNTIYF. The chain uses TRBV9 and TRBJ1-3, with TRBD1 identical over 11 bases. Per the germline V gene, CDR1 is SGDLS and CDR2 is YYNGEE. The J segment lost 0 bases and the V segment lost 2 bases, leaving 10 bases of the junction unmatched. The CDR3 contains 19 residues.

The genes are TRBV6-6 and TRBJ2-7, with 12 bases lining up with TRBD1. Trimming cost V 0 bases and J 5 bases; bases outside gene matches: 2. The CDR3 consists of 15 residues. Per the germline V gene, CDR1 is MNHNY and CDR2 is SVGAGI (reference sequence). The CDR3 loop is CASSYSGTGGNEQYF. The DNA of the CDR3 is TGTGCCAGCAGTTACTCCGGGACAGGGGGCAACGAGCAGTACTTC.

The chain carries TRBV29-1 and TRBJ1-2; D gene unclear. CDR3 size: 11 residues. Trimming pared 0 bases from V and 4 bases from J, leaving 3 bases between. The germline V gene has CDR1 SQVTM and CDR2 ANQGSEA. The CDR3 here is CSVEDTYGYTF. The DNA for the CDR3 is TGCAGCGTTGAAGACACCTATGGCTACACCTTC.